This T cell receptor (beta chain) is drawn from a study of regulatory T cells in long-lasting Graves disease. Study findings and constraints: The study found TRBV28, TRBJ1-2 and TRBJ2-5 favored in persistent disease.

V gave up 3 bases and J gave up 6 bases; unmatched junction bases: 6. This CDR3 is 14 amino acids long. Germline loops: CDR1 SQVTM, CDR2 ANQGSEA. As to time point: persistent/refractory GD, antithyroid drugs over 5 years with positive TRAb. The TCR library was prepared using RNA isolated from PBMCs. Building of the TCR beta libraries involved iRepertoire HTBI primers and Arm-PCR of CDR3 regions. MiXCR was run by TCRdb on the multiplex PCR reads, yielding one entry per CDR3 protein. The sample holds roughly 700,000 distinct CDR3 sequences, 25% to 35% seen once. Of note for this clonotype: Antigen: not known.

The rearrangement uses TRBV29-1 and TRBJ2-4, with TRBD2 matching 9 bases. This material consisted of peripheral blood mononuclear cells (PBMCs), taken when the disease was refractory, from a patient treated with antithyroid drugs. The TCR was taken from a female donor with Graves disease. CDR3 loop: CSVEASGNLNIQYF. The DNA of the CDR3 is TGCAGCGTTGAGGCTAGCGGGAACCTAAACATTCAGTACTTC.